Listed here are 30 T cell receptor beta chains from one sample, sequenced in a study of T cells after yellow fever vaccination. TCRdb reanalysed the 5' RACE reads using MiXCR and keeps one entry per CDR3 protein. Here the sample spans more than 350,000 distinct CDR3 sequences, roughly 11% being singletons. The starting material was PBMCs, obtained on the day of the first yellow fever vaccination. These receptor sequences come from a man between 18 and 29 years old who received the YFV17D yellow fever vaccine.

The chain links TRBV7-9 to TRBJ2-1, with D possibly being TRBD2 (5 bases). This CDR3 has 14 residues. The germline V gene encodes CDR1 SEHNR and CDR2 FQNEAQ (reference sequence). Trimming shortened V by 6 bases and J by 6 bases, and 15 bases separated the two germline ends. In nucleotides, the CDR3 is TGTGCCAGCAGTCCCATCGGGGTCGTCAATGAGCAGTTCTTC. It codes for CASSPIGVVNEQFF.

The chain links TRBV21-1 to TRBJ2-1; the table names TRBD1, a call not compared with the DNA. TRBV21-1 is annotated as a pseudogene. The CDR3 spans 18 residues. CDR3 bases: TGTGCCAGCAGCAAAGAAATTGGGGGACAGGTTTTCACTAATGAGCAGTTCTTC. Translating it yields CASSKEIGGQVFTNEQFF.

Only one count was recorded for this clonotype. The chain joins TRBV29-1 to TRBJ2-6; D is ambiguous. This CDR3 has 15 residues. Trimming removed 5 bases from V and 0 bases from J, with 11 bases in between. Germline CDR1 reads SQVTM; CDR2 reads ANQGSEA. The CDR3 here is CSVSVGVSGANVLTF. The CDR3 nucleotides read TGCAGCGTTTCAGTCGGAGTCTCTGGGGCCAACGTCCTGACTTTC. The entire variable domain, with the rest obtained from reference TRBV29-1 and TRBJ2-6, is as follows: SAVISQKPSRDICQRGTSLTIQCQVDSQVTMMFWYRQQPGQSLTLIATANQGSEATYESGFVIDKFPISRPNLTFSTLTVSNMSPEDSSIYLCSVSVGVSGANVLTFGAGSRLTVL.

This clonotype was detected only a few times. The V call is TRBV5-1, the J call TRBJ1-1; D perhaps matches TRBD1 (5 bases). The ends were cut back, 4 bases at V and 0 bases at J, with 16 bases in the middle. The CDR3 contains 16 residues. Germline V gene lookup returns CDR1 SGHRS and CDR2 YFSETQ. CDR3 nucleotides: TGCGCCAGCAGCGCTTATACCGGGACTGTGAACACTGAAGCTTTCTTT. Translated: CASSAYTGTVNTEAFF.

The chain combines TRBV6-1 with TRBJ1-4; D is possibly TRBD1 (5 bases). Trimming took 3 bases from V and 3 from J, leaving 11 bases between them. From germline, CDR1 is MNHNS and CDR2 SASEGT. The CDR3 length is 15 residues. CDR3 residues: CASSDRAGPNEKLFF. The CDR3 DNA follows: TGTGCCAGCAGTGACAGGGCAGGCCCTAATGAAAAACTGTTTTTT.

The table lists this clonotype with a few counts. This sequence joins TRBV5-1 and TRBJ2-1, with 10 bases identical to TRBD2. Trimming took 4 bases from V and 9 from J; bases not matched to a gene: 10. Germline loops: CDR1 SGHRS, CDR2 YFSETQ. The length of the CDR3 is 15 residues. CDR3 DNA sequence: TGCGCCAGCAGCCTAGAGCGGGGGGGCCGCTCTGAGCAGTTCTTC. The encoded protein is CASSLERGGRSEQFF.

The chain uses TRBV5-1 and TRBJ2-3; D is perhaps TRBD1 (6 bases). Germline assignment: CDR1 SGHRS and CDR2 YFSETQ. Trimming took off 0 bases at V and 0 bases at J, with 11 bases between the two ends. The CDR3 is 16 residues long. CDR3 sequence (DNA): TGCGCCAGCAGCTTGGCTGACAGGTTTAGCACAGATACGCAGTATTTT. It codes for CASSLADRFSTDTQYF. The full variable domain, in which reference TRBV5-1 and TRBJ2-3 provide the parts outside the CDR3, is KAGVTQTPRYLIKTRGQQVTLSCSPISGHRSVSWYQQTPGQGLQFLFEYFSETQRNKGNFPGRFSGRQFSNSRSEMNVSTLELGDSALYLCASSLADRFSTDTQYFGPGTRLTVL.

The CDR3 sequence is CASSPVQWGPNTIYF. DNA of the CDR3: TGTGCCAGCAGCCCAGTTCAGTGGGGACCAAACACCATATATTTT. The chain joins TRBV9 to TRBJ1-3; perhaps TRBD1 as D (5 bases). The CDR3 extends over 15 amino acids. Trimming took 4 bases from V and 6 from J, leaving 17 bases between them. Germline CDR1 is SGDLS and CDR2 is YYNGEE.

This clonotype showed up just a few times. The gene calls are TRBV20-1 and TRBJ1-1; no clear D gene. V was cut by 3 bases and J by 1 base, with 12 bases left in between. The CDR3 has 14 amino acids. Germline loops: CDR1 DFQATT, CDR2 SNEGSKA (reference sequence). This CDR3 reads CSASSVTPNTEAFF. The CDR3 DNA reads TGCAGTGCTAGTAGTGTCACCCCGAACACTGAAGCTTTCTTT.

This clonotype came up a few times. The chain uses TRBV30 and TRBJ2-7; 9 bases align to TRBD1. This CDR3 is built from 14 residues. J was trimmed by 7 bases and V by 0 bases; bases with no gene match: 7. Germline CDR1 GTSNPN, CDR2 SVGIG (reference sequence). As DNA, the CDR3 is TGTGCCTGGAGTGTCGGGACAGGGTATGGGGAGCAGTACTTC. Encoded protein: CAWSVGTGYGEQYF.

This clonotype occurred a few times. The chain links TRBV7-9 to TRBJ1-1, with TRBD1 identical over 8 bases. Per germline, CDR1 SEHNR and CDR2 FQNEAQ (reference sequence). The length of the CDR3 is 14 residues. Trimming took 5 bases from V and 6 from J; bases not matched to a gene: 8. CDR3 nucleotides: TGTGCCAGCAGCCCTCAGGGGGCCGGCTCTGAAGCTTTCTTT. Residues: CASSPQGAGSEAFF.

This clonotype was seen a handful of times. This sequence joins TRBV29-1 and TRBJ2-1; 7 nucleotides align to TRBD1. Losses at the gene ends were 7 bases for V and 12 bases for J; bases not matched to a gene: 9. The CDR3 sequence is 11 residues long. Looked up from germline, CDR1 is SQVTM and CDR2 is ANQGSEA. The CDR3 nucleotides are TGCAGCGGGGGGCCAGGGGGACCGCAGTTCTTC. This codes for CSGGPGGPQFF.

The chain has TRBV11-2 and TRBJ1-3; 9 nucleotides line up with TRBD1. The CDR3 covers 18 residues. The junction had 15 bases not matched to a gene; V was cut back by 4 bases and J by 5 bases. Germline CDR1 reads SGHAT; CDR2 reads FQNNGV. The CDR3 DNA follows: TGTGCCAGCAGCTCGGTCGGACAGACAGGGGGTGTAAGAAACACCATATATTTT. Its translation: CASSSVGQTGGVRNTIYF.

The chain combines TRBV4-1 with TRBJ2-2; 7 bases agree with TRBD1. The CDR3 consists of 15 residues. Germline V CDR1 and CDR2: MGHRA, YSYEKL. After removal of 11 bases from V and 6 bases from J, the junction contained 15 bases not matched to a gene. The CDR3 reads CASFSTGRSAGELFF. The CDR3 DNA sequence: TGCGCCTCATTCTCGACAGGGAGAAGTGCCGGGGAGCTGTTTTTT.

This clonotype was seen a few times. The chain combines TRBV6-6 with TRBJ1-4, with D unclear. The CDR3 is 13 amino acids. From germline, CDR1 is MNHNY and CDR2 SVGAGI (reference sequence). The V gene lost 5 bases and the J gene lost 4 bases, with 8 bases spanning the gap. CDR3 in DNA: TGTGCCAGCAGTCAATCGATTAATGAAAAACTGTTTTTT. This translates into CASSQSINEKLFF.

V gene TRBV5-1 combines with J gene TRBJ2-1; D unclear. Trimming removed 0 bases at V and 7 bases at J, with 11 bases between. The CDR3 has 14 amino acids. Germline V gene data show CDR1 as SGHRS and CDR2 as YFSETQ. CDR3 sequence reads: CASSLVAGSNEQFF. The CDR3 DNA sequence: TGCGCCAGCAGCTTGGTGGCAGGATCTAATGAGCAGTTCTTC.

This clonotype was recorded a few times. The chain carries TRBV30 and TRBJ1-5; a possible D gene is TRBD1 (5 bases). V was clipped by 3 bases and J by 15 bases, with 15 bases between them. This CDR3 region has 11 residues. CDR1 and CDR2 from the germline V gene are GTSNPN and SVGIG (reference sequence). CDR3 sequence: CAWRGEQPGHF. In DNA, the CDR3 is TGTGCCTGGAGGGGGGAACAGCCCGGGCATTTT.

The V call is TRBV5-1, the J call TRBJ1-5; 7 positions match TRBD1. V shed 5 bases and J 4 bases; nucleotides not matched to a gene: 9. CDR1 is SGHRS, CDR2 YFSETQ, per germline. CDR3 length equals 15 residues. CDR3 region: CASSPIPGQNQPQHF. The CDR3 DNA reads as TGCGCCAGCAGTCCCATTCCGGGACAGAATCAGCCCCAGCATTTT.

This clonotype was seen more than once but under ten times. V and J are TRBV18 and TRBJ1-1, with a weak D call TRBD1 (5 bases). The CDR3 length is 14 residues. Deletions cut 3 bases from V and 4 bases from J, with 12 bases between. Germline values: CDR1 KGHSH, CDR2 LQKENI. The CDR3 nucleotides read TGTGCCAGCTCACCTCGCCAGGGTCGCACTGAAGCTTTCTTT. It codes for CASSPRQGRTEAFF.

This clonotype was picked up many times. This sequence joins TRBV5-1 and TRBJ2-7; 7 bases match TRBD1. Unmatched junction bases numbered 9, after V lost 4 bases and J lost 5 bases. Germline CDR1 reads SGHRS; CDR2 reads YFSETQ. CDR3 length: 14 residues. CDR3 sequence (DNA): TGCGCCAGCAGCACCCGGACAGGAGCTAACGAGCAGTACTTC. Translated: CASSTRTGANEQYF.

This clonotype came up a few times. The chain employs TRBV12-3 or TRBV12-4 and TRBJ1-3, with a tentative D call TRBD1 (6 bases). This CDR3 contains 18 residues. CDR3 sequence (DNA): TGTACCATCAGTTTAGCGCCTGGGGGCGCGGTTTCTGGAAACACCATATATTTT. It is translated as CTISLAPGGAVSGNTIYF.

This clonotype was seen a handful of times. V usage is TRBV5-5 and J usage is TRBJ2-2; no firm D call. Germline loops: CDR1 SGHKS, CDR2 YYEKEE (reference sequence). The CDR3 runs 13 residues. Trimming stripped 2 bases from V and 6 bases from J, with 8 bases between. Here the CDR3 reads CASSFNDPGELFF. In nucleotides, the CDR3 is TGTGCCAGCAGCTTCAACGATCCCGGGGAGCTGTTTTTT.

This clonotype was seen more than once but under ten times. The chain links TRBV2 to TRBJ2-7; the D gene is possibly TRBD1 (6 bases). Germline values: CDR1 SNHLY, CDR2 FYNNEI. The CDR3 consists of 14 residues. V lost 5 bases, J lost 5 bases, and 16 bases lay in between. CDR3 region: CASSTQGDKHEQYF. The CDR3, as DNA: TGTGCCAGCAGTACACAGGGAGATAAGCACGAGCAGTACTTC.

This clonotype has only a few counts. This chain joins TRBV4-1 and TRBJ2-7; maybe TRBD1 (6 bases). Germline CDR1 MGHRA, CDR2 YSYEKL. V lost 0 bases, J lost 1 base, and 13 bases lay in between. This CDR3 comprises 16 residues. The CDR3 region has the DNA TGCGCCAGCAGCCAAGAACAGGGCGTCGGGTCCTACGAGCAGTACGTC. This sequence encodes CASSQEQGVGSYEQYV.

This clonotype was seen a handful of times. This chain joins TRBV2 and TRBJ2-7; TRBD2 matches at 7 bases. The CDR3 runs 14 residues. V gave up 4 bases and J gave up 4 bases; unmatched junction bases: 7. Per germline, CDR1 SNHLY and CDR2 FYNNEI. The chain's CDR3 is CASSGAGVMYEQYF. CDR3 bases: TGTGCCAGCAGTGGCGCGGGGGTTATGTACGAGCAGTACTTC.

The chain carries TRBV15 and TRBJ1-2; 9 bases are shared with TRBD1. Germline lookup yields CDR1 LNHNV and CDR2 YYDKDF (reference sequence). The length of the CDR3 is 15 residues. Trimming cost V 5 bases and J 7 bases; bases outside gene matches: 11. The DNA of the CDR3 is TGTGCCACCAGCTCGGGACAGGGATCTAGGCTTGGCTACACCTTC. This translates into CATSSGQGSRLGYTF.

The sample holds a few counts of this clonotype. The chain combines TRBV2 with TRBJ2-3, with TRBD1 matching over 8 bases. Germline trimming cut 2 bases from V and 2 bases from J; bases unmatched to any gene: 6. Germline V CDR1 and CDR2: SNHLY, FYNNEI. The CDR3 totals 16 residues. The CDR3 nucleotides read TGTGCCAGCAGTGAACAGGGGGCATCGGACACAGATACGCAGTATTTT. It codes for CASSEQGASDTDTQYF.

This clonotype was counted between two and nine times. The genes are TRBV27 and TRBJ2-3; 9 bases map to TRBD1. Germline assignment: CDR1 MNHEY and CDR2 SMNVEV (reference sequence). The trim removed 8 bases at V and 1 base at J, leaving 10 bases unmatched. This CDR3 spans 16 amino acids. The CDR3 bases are TGTGCCAGCCCTAAATTGGACAGGGGCCGCACAGATACGCAGTATTTT. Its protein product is CASPKLDRGRTDTQYF.

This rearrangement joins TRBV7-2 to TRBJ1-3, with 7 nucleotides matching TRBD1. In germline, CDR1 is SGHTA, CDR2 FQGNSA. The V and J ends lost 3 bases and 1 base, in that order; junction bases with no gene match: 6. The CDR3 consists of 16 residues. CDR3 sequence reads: CASSFTGVVSGNTIYF. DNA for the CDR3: TGTGCCAGCAGCTTTACAGGGGTCGTGTCTGGAAACACCATATATTTT.

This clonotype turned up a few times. CDR3 residues: CASGGGTAGNTIYF. The CDR3 nucleotides are TGTGCTAGTGGGGGGGGGACAGCTGGAAACACCATATATTTT. The chain is built from TRBV12-5 and TRBJ1-3; 7 bases align to TRBD1. The V and J ends lost 6 bases and 2 bases, in that order; junction bases with no gene match: 4. The CDR3 is 14 residues long. The germline V gene has CDR1 LGHNT and CDR2 FRNRAP.